The 21 T cell receptor beta chains presented below share a single source sample, sequenced in a study of blood T cell repertoires in COVID-19. Using immunoSEQ multiplex PCR, the repertoire was profiled, and TCRdb retains in-frame clones only, with some absent. The sample gives roughly 250,000 clones, roughly four fifths of which show up once; under 2% is in the top ten. The source material was peripheral blood. The source of these receptors is a woman aged 80 or over with acute or convalescent COVID-19.

This clone has only a few counts. As DNA, the CDR3 is TGTGCCAGCAGTTTAGATCTAGCCGGTTACGAGCAGTACTTC. Encoded protein: CASSLDLAGYEQYF. The rearrangement links TRBV28 to TRBJ2-7; D perhaps matches TRBD2 (5 bases). The germline V and J ends were trimmed by 2 bases and 4 bases, with 12 bases remaining between them. Germline V gene data show CDR1 as MDHEN and CDR2 as SYDVKM. The CDR3 extends over 14 amino acids.

This chain connects TRBV5-1 to TRBJ1-2; TRBD1 is a possible D gene (5 bases). Deletions cut 4 bases from V and 2 bases from J, with 12 bases between. CDR1 SGHRS and CDR2 YFSETQ come from the germline V gene. The length of the CDR3 is 14 residues. The CDR3 DNA follows: TGCGCCAGCAGCACAACAGGCAACAACTATGGCTACACCTTC. It codes for CASSTTGNNYGYTF.

This sequence joins TRBV7-8 and TRBJ1-5, with D possibly being TRBD1 (6 bases). Germline assignment: CDR1 SGHVS and CDR2 FQNEAQ. CDR3 length equals 12 residues. Deletions cut 9 bases from V and 6 bases from J, with 12 bases between. In DNA form, the CDR3 reads TGTGCCAGTTCGGGGGGCTTTCAGCCCCAGCATTTT. Its protein is CASSGGFQPQHF.

V and J are TRBV20-1 and TRBJ1-5, with TRBD1 identical over 9 bases. This CDR3 spans 16 amino acids. V lost 3 bases, J lost 4 bases, and 10 bases stayed unmatched. Germline V lookup: CDR1 DFQATT, CDR2 SNEGSKA (reference sequence). CDR3 in amino acids: CSASSGTGYPNQPQHF. The CDR3 bases are TGCAGTGCTAGTTCCGGGACAGGGTACCCAAATCAGCCCCAGCATTTT.

This clone was seen a single time. The chain is built from TRBV4-2 and TRBJ1-4, with D maybe TRBD1 (5 bases). Germline CDR1 and CDR2: LGHNA and YNFKEQ. V lost 3 bases and J lost 2, with 13 bases in between. This CDR3 contains 16 residues. The DNA of the CDR3 is TGTGCCAGCAGCCAGTCCTCCAGGGCGACTAATGAAAAACTGTTTTTT. It specifies CASSQSSRATNEKLFF.

The chain combines TRBV5-4 with TRBJ2-3; D may be TRBD1 (6 bases). This CDR3 has 13 residues. Germline lookup yields CDR1 SGHNT and CDR2 YYREEE (reference sequence). Trimming removed 1 base from V and 8 bases from J, with 11 bases in between. As DNA, the CDR3 is TGTGCCAGCAGCTTGAGGACAGAGGGTACGCAGTATTTT. It translates to CASSLRTEGTQYF.

This clone occurred once. The genes are TRBV7-6 and TRBJ1-6, with a tentative D call TRBD1 (5 bases). The germline V gene encodes CDR1 SGHVS and CDR2 FNYEAQ. The CDR3 sequence is 14 residues long. V shed 1 base and J shed 7 bases, with 8 bases lying between them. CDR3 region: CASSLGAGNSPLHF. CDR3 nucleotide sequence: TGTGCCAGCAGCTTAGGAGCAGGGAATTCACCCCTCCACTTT.

CDR3 residues: CASSLSPGGGSTDTQYF. As DNA, the CDR3 is TGTGCCAGCAGCTTATCCCCAGGGGGCGGAAGCACAGATACGCAGTATTTT. J is TRBJ2-3 and V is TRBV5-5; 8 nucleotides match TRBD1. CDR1 is SGHKS, CDR2 YYEKEE, per germline (reference sequence). V dropped 2 bases and J dropped 0; count of bases not matched to a gene: 8. There are 17 residues in the CDR3.

The chain is built from TRBV29-1 and TRBJ2-3; 9 bases line up with TRBD2. The trim removed 6 bases at V and 2 bases at J, leaving 9 bases unmatched. Per germline, CDR1 SQVTM and CDR2 ANQGSEA. The length of the CDR3 is 15 residues. The CDR3 DNA sequence: TGCAGCGTCCGACTAGCGGTGGGGGCCACAGATACGCAGTATTTT. This codes for CSVRLAVGATDTQYF.

This clone has only one observation. The chain recombines TRBV25-1 with TRBJ1-3, with a possible D match to TRBD1 (6 bases). The CDR3 contains 17 residues. CDR1 is MGHDK and CDR2 is SYGVNS in the germline V gene. The V end lost 5 bases, the J end lost 1 base, and 18 bases lay between the germline ends. The CDR3 coding sequence is TGTGCCAGCAGTCCGGGCCGGCGGACAGTATCTGGAAACACCATATATTTT. Its protein is CASSPGRRTVSGNTIYF. The full variable domain, completed using reference TRBV25-1 and TRBJ1-3, is EADIYQTPRYLVIGTGKKITLECSQTMGHDKMYWYQQDPGMELHLIHYSYGVNSTEKGDLSSESTVSRIRTEHFPLTLESARPSHTSQYLCASSPGRRTVSGNTIYFGEGSWLTVV.

V and J are TRBV19 and TRBJ2-5; the match to TRBD1 covers 11 bases. The CDR3 totals 14 residues. The V gene end was trimmed by 9 bases and the J gene end by 5 bases; junction bases not matched to a gene: 8. CDR1 and CDR2 (germline): LNHDA, SQIVND (reference sequence). This CDR3 reads CASEDRGRSETQYF. The DNA for the CDR3 is TGTGCCAGCGAGGACAGGGGGCGGTCGGAGACCCAGTACTTC.

The rearrangement uses TRBV19 and TRBJ1-2, with 12 bases aligning to TRBD1. Germline assignment: CDR1 LNHDA and CDR2 SQIVND (reference sequence). The CDR3 extends over 17 amino acids. V was pared by 4 bases and J by 4 bases, with 10 bases of the junction left unmatched. The CDR3 spells CASSTGTGGVRIYGYTF. The CDR3, as DNA: TGTGCCAGTAGTACCGGGACAGGGGGCGTAAGGATCTATGGCTACACCTTC.

V gene TRBV28 combines with J gene TRBJ2-7; 11 nucleotides line up with TRBD2. Losses at the gene ends were 6 bases for V and 0 bases for J; bases not matched to a gene: 10. This CDR3 spans 17 amino acids. The germline CDR1 and CDR2 sequences are MDHEN and SYDVKM. CDR3 protein: CASSVTGTSGLSYEQYF. The CDR3 coding sequence is TGTGCCAGCAGCGTTACCGGGACTAGCGGACTCTCCTACGAGCAGTACTTC.

This chain joins TRBV7-9 and TRBJ1-1; D is unresolved. CDR3 length: 14 amino acids. With 1 base removed from V and 1 base from J, the gap between germline ends came to 7 bases. Looked up from germline, CDR1 is SEHNR and CDR2 is FQNEAQ (reference sequence). The CDR3: CASSLGAANTEAFF. CDR3 in DNA: TGTGCCAGCAGCTTAGGGGCAGCGAACACTGAAGCTTTCTTT.

This chain uses TRBV7-3 with TRBJ2-2; 12 nucleotides align to TRBD2. The germline CDR1 and CDR2 sequences are SGHTA and FQGTGA. The length of the CDR3 is 16 residues. The V and J ends lost 5 bases and 4 bases, in that order; junction bases with no gene match: 5. This chain's CDR3 is CASSILAGGTTGELFF. For the CDR3, the DNA is TGTGCCAGCAGCATACTAGCGGGAGGTACCACCGGGGAGCTGTTTTTT.

This clone was seen only a few times. The J gene is TRBJ2-1, the V gene TRBV7-3, with D possibly matching TRBD2 (6 bases). The germline V and J ends were trimmed by 2 bases and 9 bases, with 17 bases remaining between them. Germline CDR1 SGHTA, CDR2 FQGTGA. The CDR3 is 15 amino acids. The CDR3 DNA reads as TGTGCCAGCAGCTTACTTCGGACTAAAGAGGGTGAGCAGTTCTTC. Its translation is CASSLLRTKEGEQFF.

The V gene is TRBV18, the J gene TRBJ2-2, with D uncertain. The CDR3 is 13 residues long. V lost 4 bases and J 3 bases, leaving 6 bases between the germline ends. Germline-derived CDR1 and CDR2 are KGHSH and LQKENI. CDR3 in DNA: TGTGCCAGCTCACTAGACTACACCGGGGAGCTGTTTTTT. Translating it yields CASSLDYTGELFF.

The V and J genes are TRBV2 and TRBJ2-7; a weak D match, TRBD1 (6 bases). Germline V gene sequence: CDR1 SNHLY, CDR2 FYNNEI. There are 14 residues in the CDR3. Trimming shortened V by 3 bases and J by 2 bases, and 11 bases separated the two germline ends. The DNA of the CDR3 is TGTGCCAGCAGTGAGCAGGGGCAAACCTACGAGCAGTACTTC. Its protein is CASSEQGQTYEQYF.

The chain recombines TRBV7-2 with TRBJ1-3; D is unclear. Germline V gene data show CDR1 as SGHTA and CDR2 as FQGNSA. CDR3 size: 15 residues. V lost 3 bases and J lost 0, with 9 bases in between. The chain's CDR3 is CASSFQRSSGNTIYF. Here the CDR3 DNA reads TGTGCCAGCAGCTTCCAACGGTCCTCTGGAAACACCATATATTTT.

J is TRBJ2-3 and V is TRBV7-2, with D perhaps TRBD1 (7 bases). Trimming cost V 1 base and J 3 bases, with 17 bases left between them. Germline V CDR1 and CDR2: SGHTA, FQGNSA. This CDR3 region has 17 residues. The CDR3 here is CASSLVLYQGGTDTQYF. CDR3 coding DNA: TGTGCCAGCAGCTTAGTATTGTACCAGGGGGGAACAGATACGCAGTATTTT.

J is TRBJ1-5 and V is TRBV7-6, with D unresolved. Trimming removed 1 base at V and 0 bases at J, with 4 bases between. CDR3 size: 14 residues. Per germline, CDR1 SGHVS and CDR2 FNYEAQ. CDR3 sequence (DNA): TGTGCCAGCAGCTTAGGGGCTAGCAATCAGCCCCAGCATTTT. The encoded protein is CASSLGASNQPQHF.